Presented here are 20 T cell receptor beta chains from one specimen sequenced in a study of T cell changes during pregnancy in multiple sclerosis. Libraries were prepared by immunoSEQ multiplex PCR; TCRdb keeps only in-frame clonotypes and omits some of them. The sample includes over 70,000 clones, approximately 92% of them seen just once. The sample was peripheral blood, taken in the first trimester of pregnancy. All receptors derive from a female donor with multiple sclerosis, enrolled in a pregnancy study.

This clone was found once. The chain has TRBV7-6 and TRBJ1-1; D may be TRBD1 (5 bases). Trimming left V 1 base short and J 0 bases short, with 6 bases between. Per germline, CDR1 SGHVS and CDR2 FNYEAQ. This CDR3 comprises 14 residues. The CDR3: CASSLGGVNTEAFF. CDR3 coding DNA: TGTGCCAGCAGCTTAGGGGGGGTGAACACTGAAGCTTTCTTT.

This chain uses TRBV11-1 with TRBJ2-3; tentative D call: TRBD2 (6 bases). There are 16 residues in the CDR3. Germline V lookup: CDR1 SGHAT, CDR2 FQDESV (reference sequence). V was shortened by 1 base and J by 2 bases, with 13 bases between the two germline ends. The CDR3 DNA is TGTGCCAGCAGCTTAGGGCAGGCGGGAATCACAGATACGCAGTATTTT. Protein: CASSLGQAGITDTQYF.

V is TRBV5-1 and J is TRBJ2-1; 10 bases match TRBD1. The V gene's germline CDR1 is SGHRS and CDR2 YFSETQ. V shed 3 bases, J shed 8 bases, and the junction held 5 bases outside the gene matches. The CDR3 contains 14 residues. In DNA form, the CDR3 reads TGCGCCAGCAGCTCGGACAGGGGGAGGGATGAGCAGTTCTTC. Translated, it gives CASSSDRGRDEQFF.

The chain joins TRBV5-5 to TRBJ2-4; D is ambiguous. Germline values: CDR1 SGHKS, CDR2 YYEKEE (reference sequence). V lost 2 bases to trimming and J lost 6 bases, with 12 bases between them. The length of the CDR3 is 14 residues. For the CDR3, the DNA is TGTGCCAGCAGCTTTCGTCCGGTTTTAAACATTCAGTACTTC. This translates into CASSFRPVLNIQYF.

Only a few counts were recorded for this clone. The chain has TRBV6-5 and TRBJ1-4, with 7 positions matching TRBD1. The germline CDR1 and CDR2 sequences are MNHEY and SVGAGI. CDR3 length equals 15 residues. With 10 bases clipped from V and 0 bases from J, the junction kept 8 bases outside the gene matches. DNA for the CDR3: TGTGCCACCCGACAGGGCCTTGCAACTAATGAAAAACTGTTTTTT. Its translation is CATRQGLATNEKLFF.

The gene calls are TRBV7-3 and TRBJ2-1; 7 positions match TRBD2. Germline CDR1 reads SGHTA; CDR2 reads FQGTGA. The CDR3 runs 14 residues. Trimming removed 2 bases from V and 3 bases from J; junction bases left unmatched: 1. The CDR3 here is CASSLRGDYNEQFF. CDR3 sequence (DNA): TGTGCCAGCAGCTTACGGGGGGACTACAATGAGCAGTTCTTC.

V is TRBV19 and J is TRBJ2-5, with 7 bases matching TRBD1. CDR1 LNHDA and CDR2 SQIVND come from the germline V gene (reference sequence). CDR3 length equals 16 residues. V lost 3 bases to trimming and J lost 7 bases; unmatched junction nucleotides: 14. The CDR3 nucleotides are TGTGCCAGTAGTATGATGTGGGGGCAGGGGGTAGGGACCCAGTACTTC. Translation: CASSMMWGQGVGTQYF.

CDR3 nucleotide sequence: TGTGCCAGCAGCTTAGCTGTGACAGGGTCCTACGAGCAGTACTTC. The encoded protein is CASSLAVTGSYEQYF. The rearrangement links TRBV7-6 to TRBJ2-7, with 7 bases fitting TRBD1. The CDR3 runs to 15 residues. CDR1 is SGHVS and CDR2 is FNYEAQ in the germline V gene. Trimming at V came to 0 bases and at J to 1 base, leaving 3 bases not matched to a gene.

The rearrangement uses TRBV19 and TRBJ2-7; no clear D. CDR3 length equals 14 residues. Germline V gene data show CDR1 as LNHDA and CDR2 as SQIVND (reference sequence). Trimming removed 5 bases from V and 1 base from J, with 12 bases in between. The CDR3 DNA reads TGTGCCAGTAGTGGAGACTTGACTTCCTACGAGCAGTACTTC. This sequence encodes CASSGDLTSYEQYF. Full variable domain (outside the CDR3, taken from reference TRBV19 and TRBJ2-7): DGGITQSPKYLFRKEGQNVTLSCEQNLNHDAMYWYRQDPGQGLRLIYYSQIVNDFQKGDIAEGYSVSREKKESFPLTVTSAQKNPTAFYLCASSGDLTSYEQYFGPGTRLTVT.

This chain connects TRBV4-2 to TRBJ1-2; a possible D gene is TRBD1 (5 bases). This CDR3 is built from 13 residues. V dropped 5 bases and J dropped 2 bases, with 9 bases sitting between them. Germline V gives CDR1 LGHNA, CDR2 YNFKEQ. CDR3 sequence (DNA): TGTGCCAGCAGCGGTAAGGGGAACTATGGCTACACCTTC. Protein: CASSGKGNYGYTF.

The chain is built from TRBV6-5 and TRBJ2-3, with 8 bases identical to TRBD2. Germline trimming cut 2 bases from V and 7 bases from J; bases unmatched to any gene: 5. The germline V gene encodes CDR1 MNHEY and CDR2 SVGAGI. The CDR3 is 14 residues long. DNA of the CDR3: TGTGCCAGCAGTTACGACGGGGGGGCTTATACGCAGTATTTT. Encoded protein: CASSYDGGAYTQYF.

This clone came up once. V gene TRBV7-9 combines with J gene TRBJ2-7; D uncertain. Germline lookup yields CDR1 SEHNR and CDR2 FQNEAQ (reference sequence). This CDR3 region has 11 residues. V lost 5 bases to trimming and J lost 1 base, with 3 bases between them. CDR3 in amino acids: CASSRSYEQYF. The DNA for the CDR3 is TGTGCCAGCAGCCGTTCCTACGAGCAGTACTTC.

The chain is built from TRBV7-2 and TRBJ2-1, with 7 bases identical to TRBD1. Germline CDR1 reads SGHTA; CDR2 reads FQGNSA. The CDR3 totals 13 residues. V was clipped by 5 bases and J by 7 bases; unmatched bases: 5. The CDR3 coding sequence is TGTGCCAGCAGCCCGCGACAGGGAAATGAGCAGTTCTTC. Its translation is CASSPRQGNEQFF.

The V call is TRBV7-9, the J call TRBJ1-3, with 10 bases lining up with TRBD1. V was clipped by 5 bases and J by 2 bases; unmatched bases: 3. This CDR3 contains 15 residues. The germline gives CDR1 SEHNR, CDR2 FQNEAQ (reference sequence). The CDR3 sequence is CASSRDRGPGNTIYF. As DNA, the CDR3 is TGTGCCAGCAGCCGAGACAGGGGGCCTGGAAACACCATATATTTT. The full variable domain, rest sourced from reference TRBV7-9 and TRBJ1-3, is DTGVSQNPRHKITKRGQNVTFRCDPISEHNRLYWYRQTLGQGPEFLTYFQNEAQLEKSRLLSDRFSAERPKGSFSTLEIQRTEQGDSAMYLCASSRDRGPGNTIYFGEGSWLTVV.

The chain recombines TRBV9 with TRBJ2-7; the D gene is possibly TRBD1 (6 bases). Trimming took off 2 bases at V and 2 bases at J, with 17 bases between the two ends. Germline values: CDR1 SGDLS, CDR2 YYNGEE. The length of the CDR3 is 16 residues. CDR3 nucleotides: TGTGCCAGCAGCGTTTCCTCGGACAGCTCGACCTACGAGCAGTACTTC. Translated, it gives CASSVSSDSSTYEQYF.

The rearrangement links TRBV9 to TRBJ2-4; a possible D gene is TRBD1 (6 bases). V shed 0 bases and J shed 8 bases, with 12 bases lying between them. The CDR3 loop spans 14 amino acids. Germline CDR1 SGDLS, CDR2 YYNGEE. The CDR3 DNA reads TGTGCCAGCAGCGTAGCTGGGGGCCCAGACATTCAGTACTTC. Its translation is CASSVAGGPDIQYF.

The V call is TRBV4-2, the J call TRBJ2-3; the match to TRBD1 covers 8 bases. Germline CDR1 reads LGHNA; CDR2 reads YNFKEQ. J was trimmed by 2 bases and V by 5 bases; bases with no gene match: 6. The length of the CDR3 is 15 residues. The CDR3 is CASSDTRGLTDTQYF. CDR3 coding DNA: TGTGCCAGCAGCGATACCAGGGGGCTCACAGATACGCAGTATTTT.

The rearrangement uses TRBV15 and TRBJ1-6; unclear D gene. Looked up from germline, CDR1 is LNHNV and CDR2 is YYDKDF (reference sequence). The CDR3 covers 13 residues. Trimming shortened V by 8 bases and J by 8 bases, and 13 bases separated the two germline ends. In DNA form, the CDR3 reads TGTGCCACCCAGTCGGATGGAGATTCACCCCTCCACTTT. Translated: CATQSDGDSPLHF.

In DNA form, the CDR3 reads TGCAGCGCAGTGCGGGGGGGAGAGACCCAGTACTTC. It is translated as CSAVRGGETQYF. This rearrangement joins TRBV29-1 to TRBJ2-5, with TRBD2 identical over 9 bases. Germline trimming cut 7 bases from V and 4 bases from J; bases unmatched to any gene: 4. CDR3 length: 12 amino acids. From germline, CDR1 is SQVTM and CDR2 ANQGSEA.

In this sample, this clone turned up once. The genes are TRBV18 and TRBJ1-2; the D is unclear. The V end lost 6 bases, the J end lost 0 bases, and 17 bases lay between the germline ends. CDR1 KGHSH and CDR2 LQKENI come from the germline V gene. The CDR3 runs 16 residues. As DNA, the CDR3 is TGTGCCAGCTCTCGCAGCGGGATTTCCCCTAACTATGGCTACACCTTC. Translating it yields CASSRSGISPNYGYTF.